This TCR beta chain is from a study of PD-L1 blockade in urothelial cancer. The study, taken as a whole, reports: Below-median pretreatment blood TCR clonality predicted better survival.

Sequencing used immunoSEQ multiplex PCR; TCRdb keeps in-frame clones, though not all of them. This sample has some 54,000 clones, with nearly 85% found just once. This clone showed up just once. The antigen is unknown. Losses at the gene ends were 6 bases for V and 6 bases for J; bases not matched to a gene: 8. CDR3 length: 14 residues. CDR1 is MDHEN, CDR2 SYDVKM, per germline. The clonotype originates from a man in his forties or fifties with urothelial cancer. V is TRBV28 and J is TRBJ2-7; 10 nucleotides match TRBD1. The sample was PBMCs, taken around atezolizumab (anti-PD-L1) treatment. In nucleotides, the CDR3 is TGTGCCAGCAGCTACAGACAGGGGGCCTCCGAGCAGTACTTC. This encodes CASSYRQGASEQYF.